The 12 T cell receptor beta chains given below trace back to one sample, sequenced in a study of control samples from healthy donors and cancer patients. This table comes from immunoSEQ multiplex PCR, and its TCRdb copy is limited to in-frame clones, with some not included. The profile shows 25,000 to 35,000 clones, just under 90% of them singletons. Sequencing was performed on PBMCs. The source is a woman aged 35 to 49 with lung cancer.

The table lists this clone with a count of one. This rearrangement joins TRBV7-3 to TRBJ2-7; possibly TRBD2 for D (5 bases). Germline V gene lookup returns CDR1 SGHTA and CDR2 FQGTGA. V lost 0 bases, J lost 1 base, and 13 bases lay in between. CDR3 length: 16 amino acids. CDR3 loop: CASSLTGGRSSYEQYF. CDR3 in DNA: TGTGCCAGCAGCTTAACTGGAGGCAGGAGTTCCTACGAGCAGTACTTC.

This clone was counted a single time. V gene TRBV6-1 combines with J gene TRBJ2-1, with D possibly called TRBD1 or TRBD2 (5 bases each). Germline assignment: CDR1 MNHNS and CDR2 SASEGT. Trimming shortened V by 3 bases and J by 8 bases, and 11 bases separated the two germline ends. This CDR3 has 13 amino acids. Here the CDR3 reads CASSDGTRDEQFF. The CDR3 DNA follows: TGTGCCAGCAGTGACGGGACGAGGGATGAGCAGTTCTTC.

The chain links TRBV19 to TRBJ2-2, with 15 bases fitting TRBD2. The CDR3 runs to 17 residues. Germline V gene sequence: CDR1 LNHDA, CDR2 SQIVND (reference sequence). V lost 7 bases to trimming and J lost 4 bases; unmatched junction nucleotides: 7. CDR3 DNA: TGTGCCAGTACCCAAGGACTAGCGGGGGGGGTCACCGGGGAGCTGTTTTTT. It is translated as CASTQGLAGGVTGELFF. Full variable domain (outside the CDR3, taken from reference TRBV19 and TRBJ2-2): DGGITQSPKYLFRKEGQNVTLSCEQNLNHDAMYWYRQDPGQGLRLIYYSQIVNDFQKGDIAEGYSVSREKKESFPLTVTSAQKNPTAFYLCASTQGLAGGVTGELFFGEGSRLTVL.

About this clone itself: The sample holds other DNA sequences that translate to the same CDR3. V and J are TRBV12-3 or TRBV12-4 and TRBJ2-5; D unresolved. This CDR3 contains 11 residues. Trimming left V 6 bases short and J 1 base short, with 3 bases between. The CDR3: CASSLQETQYF. CDR3 coding DNA: TGTGCCAGCAGCCTCCAAGAGACCCAGTACTTC.

This chain connects TRBV28 to TRBJ2-5, with D perhaps matching TRBD2 (5 bases). The CDR3 covers 15 residues. CDR1 is MDHEN, CDR2 SYDVKM, per germline. V was cut by 3 bases and J by 0 bases, with 11 bases left in between. DNA for the CDR3: TGTGCCAGCAGTTTGCCTCCGGGATACCAAGAGACCCAGTACTTC. Protein sequence: CASSLPPGYQETQYF.

The V and J genes are TRBV7-9 and TRBJ1-6; tentatively, D is TRBD1 (6 bases). V lost 1 base, J lost 7 bases, and 11 bases lay in between. Germline V gives CDR1 SEHNR, CDR2 FQNEAQ (reference sequence). This CDR3 has 15 residues. This CDR3 reads CASSLVGQGNSPLHF. In DNA, the CDR3 is TGTGCCAGCAGCTTAGTTGGGCAGGGGAATTCACCCCTCCACTTT.

This chain joins TRBV30 and TRBJ2-5; perhaps TRBD2 as D (5 bases). V shed 5 bases and J shed 8 bases, with 12 bases lying between them. The CDR3 extends over 11 amino acids. CDR1 GTSNPN and CDR2 SVGIG come from the germline V gene (reference sequence). CDR3 nucleotides: TGTGCCTGGGGATCCGGGGATACCCAGTACTTC. This encodes CAWGSGDTQYF.

This clone was seen just once. The genes are TRBV30 and TRBJ2-1, with D perhaps matching TRBD1 (6 bases). V shed 2 bases and J shed 9 bases, with 8 bases lying between them. The CDR3 is 11 residues long. Germline V gene data show CDR1 as GTSNPN and CDR2 as SVGIG (reference sequence). DNA for the CDR3: TGTGCCTGGAGTAGGGGGACTGAGCAGTTCTTC. Protein sequence: CAWSRGTEQFF. Full variable domain (missing parts from reference TRBV30 and TRBJ2-1): SQTIHQWPATLVQPVGSPLSLECTVEGTSNPNLYWYRQAAGRGLQLLFYSVGIGQISSEVPQNLSASRPQDRQFILSSKKLLLSDSGFYLCAWSRGTEQFFGPGTRLTVL.

This chain joins TRBV21-1 and TRBJ2-7; TRBD1 reflects the table's D call only, with no check against the DNA. TRBV21-1 is a pseudogene. The CDR3 contains 15 residues. The DNA for the CDR3 is TGTGCCAGCAGCAATGGTCAGGGGATCTCCCACGAGCAGTACTTC. The encoded protein is CASSNGQGISHEQYF.

CDR3 DNA: TGTGCCAGCAGCCGACAGGGGGCAAACACTGAAGCTTTCTTT. Its translation is CASSRQGANTEAFF. This chain connects TRBV4-2 to TRBJ1-1; TRBD1 agrees at 10 bases. The CDR3 is 14 amino acids. The germline V gene encodes CDR1 LGHNA and CDR2 YNFKEQ. V dropped 4 bases and J dropped 2; count of bases not matched to a gene: 1.

The chain carries TRBV6-6 and TRBJ1-1; TRBD1 matches 9 bases. Unmatched junction bases numbered 2, after V lost 6 bases and J lost 6 bases. The V gene's germline CDR1 is MNHNY and CDR2 SVGAGI (reference sequence). The CDR3 is 12 residues long. In nucleotides, the CDR3 is TGTGCCAGCAGCTGGACAGGGGCTGAAGCTTTCTTT. Protein: CASSWTGAEAFF.

The chain is built from TRBV19 and TRBJ2-7; D is possibly TRBD1 or TRBD2 (5 bases each). The ends were cut back, 5 bases at V and 9 bases at J, with 17 bases in the middle. CDR1 and CDR2 from the germline V gene are LNHDA and SQIVND (reference sequence). The CDR3 is 13 residues long. CDR3 region: CASSARDGYLQYF. The CDR3 bases are TGTGCCAGTAGTGCCCGGGACGGCTATCTGCAGTACTTC.